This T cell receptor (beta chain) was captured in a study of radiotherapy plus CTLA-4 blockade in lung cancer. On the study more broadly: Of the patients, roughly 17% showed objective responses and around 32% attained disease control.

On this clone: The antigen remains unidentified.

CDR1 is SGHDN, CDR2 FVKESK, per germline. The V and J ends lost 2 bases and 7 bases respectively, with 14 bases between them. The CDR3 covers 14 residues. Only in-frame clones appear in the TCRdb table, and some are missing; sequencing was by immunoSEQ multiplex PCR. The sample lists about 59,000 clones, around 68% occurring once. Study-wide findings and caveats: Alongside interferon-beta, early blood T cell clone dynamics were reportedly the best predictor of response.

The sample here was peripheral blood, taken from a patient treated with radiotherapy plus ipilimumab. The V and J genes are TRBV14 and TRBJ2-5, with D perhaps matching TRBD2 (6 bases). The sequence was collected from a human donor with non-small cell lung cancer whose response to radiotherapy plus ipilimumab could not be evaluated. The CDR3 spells CASSQNNIGGTQYF. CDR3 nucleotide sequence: TGTGCCAGCAGCCAAAACAACATCGGGGGGACCCAGTACTTC. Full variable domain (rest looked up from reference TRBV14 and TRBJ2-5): EAGVTQFPSHSVIEKGQTVTLRCDPISGHDNLYWYRRVMGKEIKFLLHFVKESKQDESGMPNNRFLAERTGGTYSTLKVQPAELEDSGVYFCASSQNNIGGTQYFGPGTRLLVL.